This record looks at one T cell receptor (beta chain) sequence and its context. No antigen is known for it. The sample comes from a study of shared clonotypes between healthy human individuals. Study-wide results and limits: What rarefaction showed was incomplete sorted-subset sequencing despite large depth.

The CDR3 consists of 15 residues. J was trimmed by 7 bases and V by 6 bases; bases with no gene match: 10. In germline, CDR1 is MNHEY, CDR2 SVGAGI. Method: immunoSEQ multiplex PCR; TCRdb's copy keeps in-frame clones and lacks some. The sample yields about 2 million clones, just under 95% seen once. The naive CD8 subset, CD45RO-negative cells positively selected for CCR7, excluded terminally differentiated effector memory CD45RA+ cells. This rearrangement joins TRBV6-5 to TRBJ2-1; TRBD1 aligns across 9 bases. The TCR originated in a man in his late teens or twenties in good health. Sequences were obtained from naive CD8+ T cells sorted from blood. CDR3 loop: CASSPLQGAFNEQFF. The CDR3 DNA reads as TGTGCCAGCAGCCCTCTACAGGGGGCGTTTAATGAGCAGTTCTTC.